This TCR beta chain appears in the sequencing data of a study of PD-L1 blockade in urothelial cancer. Profiled with immunoSEQ multiplex PCR; TCRdb holds only in-frame clones, not every one. The table has about 43,000 clones, 88% seen once. Trimming removed 5 bases from V and 6 bases from J; junction bases left unmatched: 10. From germline, CDR1 is SGHTA and CDR2 FQGNSA. The CDR3 has 14 amino acids. The chain is built from TRBV7-2 and TRBJ2-7, with TRBD2 identical over 7 bases. The sample consisted of PBMCs, taken around atezolizumab (anti-PD-L1) treatment. The clonotype was recovered from a woman aged 60-70 years with urothelial cancer. The CDR3 nucleotides are TGTGCCAGCAGCATTGGGGGGGGTTTGGGCGAGCAGTACTTC. Translation: CASSIGGGLGEQYF.